These 8 T cell receptor beta chains were all obtained from the same sample, sequenced in a study of patients and donors after allogeneic stem cell transplantation (dated by TCRdb to the early 2020s). The library was obtained by RT-PCR. Sequencing was carried out with a NextSeq 550. TCRdb trimmed the raw reads at Q25, called clones with MiXCR and kept productive beta chains. Records with the same CDR3 protein are collapsed into one entry carrying the most frequent genes and DNA. The sample has around 160,000 distinct CDR3 sequences on record, roughly 31% of them singletons. Around 3.2% of the sample is taken by the ten largest. Input material: blood, either unsorted or a sorted T cell fraction (not recorded which). The receptors derive from a human donor who was either an allogeneic HSCT recipient or a stem cell or donor lymphocyte infusion donor (not recorded which). It is not recorded whose cells these are; they may come from a transplant donor.

This clonotype was picked up many times. The chain joins TRBV20-1 to TRBJ2-5, with D unresolved. The CDR3 has 13 amino acids. The germline V gene has CDR1 DFQATT and CDR2 SNEGSKA (reference sequence). V gave up 3 bases and J gave up 2 bases, with 10 bases separating them. The CDR3 DNA reads TGCAGTGCTAGTAGGCAAATACAAGAGACCCAGTACTTC. This sequence encodes CSASRQIQETQYF.

This chain links TRBV7-2 with TRBJ2-2; 9 bases agree with TRBD2. CDR1 is SGHTA, CDR2 FQGNSA, per germline. Losses at the gene ends were 10 bases for V and 3 bases for J; bases not matched to a gene: 6. The CDR3 length is 14 residues. The CDR3 DNA follows: TGTGCCACCGGAATAGCGGGGGACACCGGGGAGCTGTTTTTT. Amino acid sequence: CATGIAGDTGELFF.

J is TRBJ2-1 and V is TRBV18; D is unclear. The CDR3 length is 13 residues. V lost 3 bases to trimming and J lost 2 bases, with 5 bases between them. In germline, CDR1 is KGHSH, CDR2 LQKENI. The CDR3, as DNA: TGTGCCAGCTCACCGTCAGCCTACAATGAGCAGTTCTTC. This sequence encodes CASSPSAYNEQFF. The variable domain in full, with the rest retrieved from reference TRBV18 and TRBJ2-1, is NAGVMQNPRHLVRRRGQEARLRCSPMKGHSHVYWYRQLPEEGLKFMVYLQKENIIDESGMPKERFSAEFPKEGPSILRIQQVVRGDSAAYFCASSPSAYNEQFFGPGTRLTVL.

V is TRBV3-1 and J is TRBJ1-2, with TRBD1 as a possible D gene (6 bases). Germline-derived CDR1 and CDR2 are LGHDT and YNNKEL (reference sequence). The CDR3 totals 14 residues. Trimming took 7 bases from V and 6 from J, leaving 18 bases between them. The CDR3: CASTLGALSNGYTF. The CDR3 DNA reads TGTGCCAGCACTCTGGGGGCACTGAGTAATGGCTACACCTTC.

CDR3 sequence reads: CSVEEGGSYEQYF. The CDR3 nucleotides read TGCAGCGTTGAAGAAGGTGGGAGCTACGAGCAGTACTTC. The chain recombines TRBV29-1 with TRBJ2-7; maybe TRBD2 (5 bases). Germline V gene sequence: CDR1 SQVTM, CDR2 ANQGSEA. The CDR3 contains 13 residues. Trimming took 0 bases from V and 3 from J, leaving 9 bases between them.

Regarding this clonotype: Since no conserved phenylalanine or tryptophan closes the CDR3, a read error is the likely cause. The chain employs TRBV12-3 or TRBV12-4 and TRBJ1-1; D not certain. CDR3 length: 12 amino acids. Trimming shortened V by 2 bases and J by 6 bases, and 7 bases separated the two germline ends. CDR3 in amino acids: CASSLTMAEAFL. For the CDR3, the DNA is TGTGCCAGCAGTTTAACCATGGCTGAAGCTTTCTTG.

The genes are TRBV6-5 and TRBJ2-5; 7 bases are a match to TRBD2. The ends lost 5 bases at V and 5 bases at J; junction bases unmatched: 8. This CDR3 has 14 residues. Germline V gene lookup returns CDR1 MNHEY and CDR2 SVGAGI. CDR3 sequence: CASSAYGRPETQYF. The CDR3 DNA reads as TGTGCCAGCAGTGCCTACGGGAGGCCGGAGACCCAGTACTTC.

The rearrangement uses TRBV9 and TRBJ2-1; 9 bases are shared with TRBD2. The germline CDR1 and CDR2 sequences are SGDLS and YYNGEE. Trimming took 1 base from V and 10 from J; bases not matched to a gene: 9. The CDR3 consists of 15 residues. CDR3 DNA sequence: TGTGCCAGCAGCGTAAGCCCCCTTAGCGGGAGAGAGCAGTTCTTC. This encodes CASSVSPLSGREQFF.